This is a list of T cell receptor beta chains from one sample in a study of CD8+ T cells in alopecia areata. Libraries were prepared by immunoSEQ multiplex PCR; TCRdb keeps only in-frame clonotypes and omits some of them. The sample consists of about 110,000 clones, almost 60% of them appearing once. The specimen sequenced was CD8+ T cells sorted from blood. The receptor set was obtained from a human donor in good health. CDR3s include the opening cysteine and the closing phenylalanine or tryptophan. D genes are given only for firm matches. Where a row states a size, it is once, few, many or the class of an expanded clone; other rows omit it.

D: -
J: TRBJ1-3
size: -
length: 17
V: TRBV13
CDR3: CASSFLPGDYSGNTIYF
DNA: TGTGCCAGCAGCTTTCTGCCAGGGGACTACTCTGGAAACACCATATATTTT

D: -
J: TRBJ1-2
size: -
length: 15
V: TRBV5-1
CDR3: CASSLGWTEYYGYTF
DNA: TGCGCCAGCAGCTTGGGATGGACAGAGTACTATGGCTACACCTTC

D: -
J: TRBJ1-2
size: -
length: 16
V: TRBV2
CDR3: CASSVLQAGWYEGYTF
DNA: TGTGCCAGCAGTGTGCTGCAGGCGGGGTGGTATGAGGGCTACACCTTC

D: -
J: TRBJ2-3
size: -
length: 13
V: TRBV7-2
CDR3: CASSLVGVDTQYF
DNA: TGTGCCAGCAGCTTAGTAGGGGTGGATACGCAGTATTTT

D: TRBD1
J: TRBJ2-7
size: -
length: 16
V: TRBV29-1
CDR3: CSVELPGQGDIYEQYF
DNA: TGCAGCGTTGAATTGCCCGGACAGGGGGATATCTACGAGCAGTACTTC

D: TRBD1
J: TRBJ2-7
size: -
length: 13
V: TRBV5-4
CDR3: CASSPRGGAEQYF
DNA: TGTGCCAGCAGCCCTCGAGGGGGCGCCGAGCAGTACTTC

D: TRBD1
J: TRBJ2-2
size: -
length: 13
V: TRBV29-1
CDR3: CSAPGQASGELFF
DNA: TGCAGCGCCCCGGGACAGGCCTCCGGGGAGCTGTTTTTT

D: -
J: TRBJ1-2
size: few
length: 14
V: TRBV6-5
CDR3: CASRTTGTNYGYTF
DNA: TGTGCCAGCAGAACAACCGGGACAAACTATGGCTACACCTTC

D: -
J: TRBJ2-3
size: -
length: 15
V: TRBV7-9
CDR3: CASSSGGASTDTQYF
DNA: TGTGCCAGCAGCTCTGGCGGGGCTAGCACAGATACGCAGTATTTT

D: TRBD1
J: TRBJ2-7
size: -
length: 18
V: TRBV4-1
CDR3: CASSQGSFTQGATYEQYF
DNA: TGCGCCAGCAGCCAAGGGTCATTTACACAGGGGGCCACCTACGAGCAGTACTTC

D: -
J: TRBJ1-4
size: few
length: 15
V: TRBV19
CDR3: CASLRREPTNEKLFF
DNA: TGTGCCAGCCTCAGAAGAGAGCCAACTAATGAAAAACTGTTTTTT

D: TRBD2
J: TRBJ2-1
size: -
length: 16
V: TRBV6-5
CDR3: CAGSYSGGAFYNEQFF
DNA: TGTGCCGGCAGTTACTCCGGGGGGGCGTTCTACAATGAGCAGTTCTTC

D: -
J: TRBJ2-2
size: -
length: 16
V: TRBV4-1
CDR3: CASSQGRGPNTGELFF
DNA: TGCGCCAGCAGCCAAGGGAGGGGACCTAACACCGGGGAGCTGTTTTTT

D: -
J: TRBJ2-1
size: -
length: 15
V: TRBV7-9
CDR3: CASSDGLYSYNEQFF
DNA: TGTGCCAGCAGCGACGGACTATACTCCTACAATGAGCAGTTCTTC

D: -
J: TRBJ1-2
size: -
length: 14
V: TRBV7-2
CDR3: CASSLALTDYGYTF
DNA: TGTGCCAGCAGCTTAGCGTTAACTGACTATGGCTACACCTTC

D: TRBD1
J: TRBJ2-1
size: -
length: 18
V: TRBV7-9
CDR3: CASSQPITGTGGYNEQFF
DNA: TGTGCCAGCAGCCAGCCGATAACCGGGACAGGGGGCTACAATGAGCAGTTCTTC

D: TRBD1
J: TRBJ2-7
size: -
length: 14
V: TRBV5-6
CDR3: CASSWTGLSYEQYF
DNA: TGTGCCAGCAGCTGGACAGGTCTTTCCTACGAGCAGTACTTC

D: TRBD2
J: TRBJ2-1
size: once
length: 14
V: TRBV2
CDR3: CASRDQRGGDEQFF
DNA: TGTGCCAGCAGGGACCAGCGGGGGGGCGATGAGCAGTTCTTC

D: -
J: TRBJ1-5
size: once
length: 14
V: TRBV9
CDR3: CASSPDVGNQPQHF
DNA: TGTGCCAGCAGCCCTGACGTAGGCAATCAGCCCCAGCATTTT

D: -
J: TRBJ2-1
size: -
length: 15
V: TRBV2
CDR3: CAGTGEVTRYNEQFF
DNA: TGTGCCGGTACAGGGGAGGTTACTCGGTACAATGAGCAGTTCTTC

D: -
J: TRBJ1-2
size: -
length: 14
V: TRBV7-9
CDR3: CATQDSETNYGYTF
DNA: TGTGCCACCCAGGACAGCGAAACTAACTATGGCTACACCTTC

D: TRBD1
J: TRBJ2-7
size: -
length: 15
V: TRBV7-9
CDR3: CASSLDDRGTYEQYF
DNA: TGTGCCAGCAGCTTGGACGACAGGGGAACCTACGAGCAGTACTTC

D: TRBD1
J: TRBJ1-5
size: -
length: 14
V: TRBV27
CDR3: CASSFTGGSQPQHF
DNA: TGTGCCAGCAGTTTCACAGGGGGCAGTCAGCCCCAGCATTTT

D: -
J: TRBJ2-1
size: few
length: 11
V: TRBV11-2
CDR3: CASSLLNEQFF
DNA: TGTGCCAGCAGCCTGCTCAATGAGCAGTTCTTC

D: -
J: TRBJ1-2
size: -
length: 12
V: TRBV29-1
CDR3: CSVGPISYGYTF
DNA: TGCAGCGTTGGGCCCATATCATATGGCTACACCTTC

D: -
J: TRBJ2-7
size: -
length: 14
V: TRBV2
CDR3: CASRGPVPDYEQYF
DNA: TGTGCCAGCAGGGGGCCAGTGCCCGACTACGAGCAGTACTTC

D: -
J: TRBJ2-2
size: few
length: 13
V: TRBV5-6
CDR3: CASSFQAGGELFF
DNA: TGTGCCAGCAGCTTCCAGGCTGGCGGGGAGCTGTTTTTT

D: TRBD2
J: TRBJ2-5
size: -
length: 14
V: TRBV13
CDR3: CASSFSGGGETQYF
DNA: TGTGCCAGCAGCTTCTCTGGCGGGGGAGAGACCCAGTACTTC

D: -
J: TRBJ2-5
size: few
length: 15
V: TRBV2
CDR3: CASSEESGAQETQYF
DNA: TGTGCCAGCAGTGAAGAGTCTGGAGCACAAGAGACCCAGTACTTC

D: -
J: TRBJ1-2
size: many
length: 15
V: TRBV7-2
CDR3: CASSFEAVTVYGYTF
DNA: TGTGCCAGCAGCTTCGAGGCGGTGACCGTCTATGGCTACACCTTC

D: TRBD2
J: TRBJ2-2
size: -
length: 19
V: TRBV2
CDR3: CASCPGTSGVRGHTGELFF
DNA: TGTGCCAGCTGCCCCGGGACTAGCGGGGTTAGGGGGCACACCGGGGAGCTGTTTTTT

D: -
J: TRBJ2-7
size: few
length: 17
V: TRBV29-1
CDR3: CSVERLLQGGTAYEQYF
DNA: TGCAGCGTTGAACGCCTATTACAAGGGGGGACGGCCTACGAGCAGTACTTC

D: -
J: TRBJ1-1
size: -
length: 13
V: TRBV27
CDR3: CASSLAQGTEAFF
DNA: TGTGCCAGCAGTTTGGCACAGGGCACTGAAGCTTTCTTT

D: -
J: TRBJ2-3
size: once
length: 12
V: TRBV13
CDR3: CASSLVADTQYF
DNA: TGTGCCAGCAGCTTAGTCGCAGATACGCAGTATTTT

D: -
J: TRBJ2-7
size: once
length: 13
V: TRBV14
CDR3: CASSHGGPGEQYF
DNA: TGTGCCAGCAGCCATGGGGGGCCGGGCGAGCAGTACTTC

D: -
J: TRBJ2-1
size: many
length: 19
V: TRBV15
CDR3: CATSRVGLVGRGSYNEQFF
DNA: TGTGCCACCAGCAGAGTTGGCTTGGTGGGTCGGGGGTCCTACAATGAGCAGTTCTTC

D: -
J: TRBJ2-2
size: -
length: 12
V: TRBV12-5
CDR3: CASAGNTGELFF
DNA: TGTGCTAGTGCTGGGAACACCGGGGAGCTGTTTTTT

D: -
J: TRBJ1-2
size: -
length: 15
V: TRBV28
CDR3: CASSLSYWDGYGYTF
DNA: TGTGCCAGCAGTTTAAGTTATTGGGATGGCTATGGCTACACCTTC

D: -
J: TRBJ1-1
size: -
length: 12
V: TRBV5-1
CDR3: CASREGNTEAFF
DNA: TGCGCCAGTCGGGAGGGGAACACTGAAGCTTTCTTT

D: -
J: TRBJ2-4
size: -
length: 16
V: TRBV4-1
CDR3: CASSQDPGLPGYIQYF
DNA: TGCGCCAGCAGCCAAGATCCGGGACTCCCGGGTTACATTCAGTACTTC

D: -
J: TRBJ1-3
size: -
length: 15
V: TRBV5-4
CDR3: CASSPGLLSGNTIYF
DNA: TGTGCCAGCAGCCCCGGTCTCCTCTCTGGAAACACCATATATTTT

D: TRBD2
J: TRBJ2-7
size: -
length: 15
V: TRBV19
CDR3: CASSTSAGDFYEQYF
DNA: TGTGCCAGTAGTACTTCAGCGGGGGACTTTTACGAGCAGTACTTC

D: TRBD2
J: TRBJ2-7
size: -
length: 14
V: TRBV4-1
CDR3: CASSLGLLAYEQYF
DNA: TGCGCCAGCAGCCTGGGACTACTCGCCTACGAGCAGTACTTC

D: TRBD1
J: TRBJ1-1
size: -
length: 17
V: TRBV4-1
CDR3: CASSQGQVFPGGTEAFF
DNA: TGCGCCAGCAGCCAAGGCCAAGTATTCCCAGGGGGCACTGAAGCTTTCTTT

D: -
J: TRBJ2-7
size: -
length: 14
V: TRBV4-3
CDR3: CASSQEITAYEQYF
DNA: TGCGCCAGCAGCCAAGAGATCACCGCCTACGAGCAGTACTTC

D: -
J: TRBJ1-6
size: -
length: 16
V: TRBV5-6
CDR3: CASSLGLTQGDSPLHF
DNA: TGTGCCAGCAGCTTGGGACTCACACAGGGAGATTCACCCCTCCACTTT

D: -
J: TRBJ2-5
size: -
length: 15
V: TRBV19
CDR3: CASSIGSKHLVTQYF
DNA: TGTGCCAGTAGTATCGGGAGTAAGCACCTTGTGACCCAGTACTTC

D: TRBD1
J: TRBJ1-1
size: -
length: 16
V: TRBV4-1
CDR3: CASSQDLRGQGTEAFF
DNA: TGCGCCAGCAGCCAAGATCTCAGAGGACAGGGGACTGAAGCTTTCTTT

D: TRBD1
J: TRBJ2-7
size: -
length: 16
V: TRBV4-1
CDR3: CASGQGGGQESYEQYF
DNA: TGCGCCAGCGGCCAAGGTGGGGGACAGGAGTCCTACGAGCAGTACTTC

D: -
J: TRBJ2-1
size: -
length: 11
V: TRBV5-6
CDR3: CASSFPGEQFF
DNA: TGTGCCAGCAGCTTCCCCGGTGAGCAGTTCTTC

D: TRBD1
J: TRBJ2-7
size: -
length: 14
V: TRBV9
CDR3: CASSLRTGPYEQYF
DNA: TGTGCCAGCAGCCTTCGGACAGGCCCCTACGAGCAGTACTTC

D: -
J: TRBJ1-2
size: few
length: 13
V: TRBV9
CDR3: CASSVGQYYGYTF
DNA: TGTGCCAGCAGCGTAGGGCAGTACTATGGCTACACCTTC

D: -
J: TRBJ2-3
size: few
length: 14
V: TRBV5-6
CDR3: CASSLEGSTDTQYF
DNA: TGTGCCAGCAGCTTGGAGGGCAGCACAGATACGCAGTATTTT

D: -
J: TRBJ1-1
size: -
length: 13
V: TRBV27
CDR3: CASSWTENTEAFF
DNA: TGTGCCAGCAGTTGGACAGAGAACACTGAAGCTTTCTTT

D: TRBD2
J: TRBJ2-7
size: -
length: 14
V: TRBV12-5
CDR3: CASGLSGGAYEQYF
DNA: TGTGCTAGTGGTTTGAGCGGGGGGGCCTACGAGCAGTACTTC

D: TRBD1
J: TRBJ1-2
size: -
length: 12
V: TRBV4-2
CDR3: CASSHPGGGYTF
DNA: TGTGCCAGCAGCCACCCAGGGGGCGGCTACACCTTC

D: -
J: TRBJ2-7
size: -
length: 14
V: TRBV5-1
CDR3: CASSFRRPSYEQYF
DNA: TGCGCCAGCAGCTTTCGGAGGCCGAGTTACGAGCAGTACTTC

D: -
J: TRBJ1-1
size: -
length: 12
V: TRBV5-4
CDR3: CASRSSNTEAFF
DNA: TGTGCCAGCAGGTCATCTAACACTGAAGCTTTCTTT

D: -
J: TRBJ1-1
size: -
length: 13
V: TRBV30
CDR3: CAWSVQGNTEAFF
DNA: TGTGCCTGGAGTGTACAGGGGAACACTGAAGCTTTCTTT

D: -
J: TRBJ2-3
size: -
length: 17
V: TRBV5-6
CDR3: CASSPGVALDRTDTQYF
DNA: TGTGCCAGCAGCCCCGGGGTCGCCCTCGACCGAACAGATACGCAGTATTTT